Presented here are 5 T cell receptor beta chains from one specimen sequenced in a study of blood T cell repertoires in COVID-19. Data came from immunoSEQ multiplex PCR; TCRdb stores just in-frame clones and leaves some out. The sample records 250,000 to 300,000 clones, roughly 90% being singletons. Sequencing input: peripheral blood. The receptors here all came from a woman in her twenties or thirties with COVID-19, enrolled during active disease.

This chain uses TRBV11-2 with TRBJ2-2, with D unresolved. CDR3 size: 11 residues. The V end lost 7 bases, the J end lost 3 bases, and 3 bases lay between the germline ends. Germline CDR1 reads SGHAT; CDR2 reads FQNNGV. In DNA, the CDR3 is TGTGCCAGCACTTACACCGGGGAGCTGTTTTTT. Protein product: CASTYTGELFF.

The V and J genes are TRBV6-4 and TRBJ1-1; D is unresolved. Trimming shortened V by 2 bases and J by 2 bases, and 6 bases separated the two germline ends. Germline CDR1 and CDR2: MRHNA and SNTAGT. The CDR3 is 13 residues long. CDR3 coding DNA: TGTGCCAGCAGTGACGTTTTAAACACTGAAGCTTTCTTT. Its protein is CASSDVLNTEAFF.

The V and J genes are TRBV11-2 and TRBJ1-1; 8 nucleotides line up with TRBD1. The length of the CDR3 is 15 residues. Germline values: CDR1 SGHAT, CDR2 FQNNGV. V lost 1 base and J lost 5; bases outside the gene matches: 6. In DNA form, the CDR3 reads TGTGCCAGCAGCTTAGCAGGGGGCGCAGGGACTGAAGCTTTCTTT. Protein sequence: CASSLAGGAGTEAFF.

The chain has TRBV29-1 and TRBJ2-1; 8 bases match TRBD2. The length of the CDR3 is 18 residues. CDR1 is SQVTM, CDR2 ANQGSEA, per germline. Trimming at V came to 6 bases and at J to 0 bases, leaving 16 bases not matched to a gene. The CDR3 region is CSVPGGGSFPSSYNEQFF. The CDR3 DNA is TGCAGCGTCCCGGGCGGGGGGTCATTTCCCAGCTCCTACAATGAGCAGTTCTTC.

This chain uses TRBV24-1 with TRBJ2-1, with D perhaps matching TRBD2 (7 bases). The CDR3 is 16 amino acids. V lost 7 bases, J lost 2 bases, and 17 bases lay in between. The germline V gene encodes CDR1 KGHDR and CDR2 SFDVKD. In nucleotides, the CDR3 is TGTGCCACCAGCTCTGGCGGGGGCCTAACCTACAATGAGCAGTTCTTC. Residues: CATSSGGGLTYNEQFF.